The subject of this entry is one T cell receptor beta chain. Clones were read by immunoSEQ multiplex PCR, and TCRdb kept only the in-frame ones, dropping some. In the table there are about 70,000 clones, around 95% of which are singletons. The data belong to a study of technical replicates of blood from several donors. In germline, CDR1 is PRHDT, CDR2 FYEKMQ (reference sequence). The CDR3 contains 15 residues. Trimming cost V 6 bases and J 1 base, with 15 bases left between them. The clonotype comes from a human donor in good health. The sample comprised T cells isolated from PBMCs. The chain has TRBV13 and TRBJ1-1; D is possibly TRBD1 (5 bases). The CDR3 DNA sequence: TGTGCCAGCAGGGTGGGACTGGCCTGGAACACTGAAGCTTTCTTT. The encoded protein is CASRVGLAWNTEAFF.